The next 29 T cell receptor beta chains were all read from a single sample in a study of CD8 T cells in Susac syndrome. RNA in amounts of 0.5 to 1 ug was reverse transcribed with random hexamers. TCRdb re-derived calls from the immunoSEQ multiplex PCR reads in MiXCR, one entry per CDR3 protein. The table has 90,000 to 150,000 distinct CDR3 sequences, 80% to 95% seen once. Sequences were obtained from CD4+ T cells from PBMCs. Receptors were obtained from a human donor in good health.

The rearrangement uses TRBV6-5 and TRBJ1-2, with 9 bases lining up with TRBD1. CDR1 and CDR2 (germline): MNHEY, SVGAGI. This CDR3 comprises 14 residues. Trimming took 6 bases from V and 6 from J; bases not matched to a gene: 8. The CDR3 sequence is CASRSGQGIDGYTF. The CDR3 DNA reads TGTGCCAGCAGATCGGGACAGGGCATCGATGGCTACACCTTC.

This chain joins TRBV19 and TRBJ2-4, with TRBD1 as a possible D gene (6 bases). Germline V gene sequence: CDR1 LNHDA, CDR2 SQIVND (reference sequence). This CDR3 comprises 13 residues. V gave up 5 bases and J gave up 7 bases, with 12 bases separating them. CDR3 sequence: CASSSRGWNIQYF. DNA of the CDR3: TGTGCCAGTAGTTCGAGGGGGTGGAACATTCAGTACTTC. Full variable domain (outside the CDR3, taken from reference TRBV19 and TRBJ2-4): DGGITQSPKYLFRKEGQNVTLSCEQNLNHDAMYWYRQDPGQGLRLIYYSQIVNDFQKGDIAEGYSVSREKKESFPLTVTSAQKNPTAFYLCASSSRGWNIQYFGAGTRLSVL.

In its sample, this clonotype was seen once. The J gene is TRBJ2-5, the V gene TRBV10-3; 8 bases fit TRBD1. Germline lookup yields CDR1 ENHRY and CDR2 SYGVKD. V gave up 3 bases and J gave up 5 bases; unmatched junction bases: 14. The CDR3 loop spans 17 amino acids. CDR3 DNA sequence: TGTGCCATCAGTGACCGGGCAGAGACAGGGGATCTCGAGACCCAGTACTTC. This sequence encodes CAISDRAETGDLETQYF.

V gene TRBV29-1 combines with J gene TRBJ1-2; 7 bases fit TRBD1. From germline, CDR1 is SQVTM and CDR2 ANQGSEA. CDR3 length: 12 amino acids. With V trimmed by 7 bases and J by 2 bases, 4 bases remained unmatched. The CDR3: CSGETGNYGYTF. In DNA, the CDR3 is TGCAGCGGGGAGACAGGGAACTATGGCTACACCTTC.

V and J are TRBV6-2 or TRBV6-3 and TRBJ2-1; 7 bases map to TRBD1. With 10 bases clipped from V and 4 bases from J, the junction kept 16 bases outside the gene matches. The CDR3 is 16 amino acids. Per the germline V gene, CDR1 is MNHEY and CDR2 is SVGEGT. As DNA, the CDR3 is TGTGCCATCTCCCCTGGGGAGACAGGGTGGTACAATGAGCAGTTCTTC. Protein product: CAISPGETGWYNEQFF.

V gene TRBV5-6 combines with J gene TRBJ2-7; 8 positions match TRBD1. V was clipped by 2 bases and J by 5 bases; unmatched bases: 12. The CDR3 length is 16 residues. Germline assignment: CDR1 SGHDT and CDR2 YYEEEE. CDR3 bases: TGTGCCAGCAGCTTTCCGGGACAGGCGATTCGCGACGAGCAGTACTTC. Protein sequence: CASSFPGQAIRDEQYF.

This clonotype was recorded once. The chain uses TRBV20-1 and TRBJ1-5; D not certain. Germline assignment: CDR1 DFQATT and CDR2 SNEGSKA (reference sequence). The CDR3 contains 13 residues. Trimming took 4 bases from V and 3 from J, leaving 10 bases between them. CDR3 bases: TGCAGTGCTACTTCGACGGTCAATCAGCCCCAGCATTTT. Translated, it gives CSATSTVNQPQHF.

The CDR3 DNA sequence: TGTGCCAGCTCACCATGGGGGACGATAGCCAAAAACATTCAGTACTTC. It translates to CASSPWGTIAKNIQYF. V is TRBV18 and J is TRBJ2-4; D tentatively fits TRBD1 or TRBD2 (5 bases each). The V gene's germline CDR1 is KGHSH and CDR2 LQKENI. The CDR3 runs 16 residues. Trimming shortened V by 2 bases and J by 0 bases, and 11 bases separated the two germline ends. The whole variable domain, filled in from reference TRBV18 and TRBJ2-4, reads NAGVMQNPRHLVRRRGQEARLRCSPMKGHSHVYWYRQLPEEGLKFMVYLQKENIIDESGMPKERFSAEFPKEGPSILRIQQVVRGDSAAYFCASSPWGTIAKNIQYFGAGTRLSVL.

The rearrangement joins TRBV2 to TRBJ2-6; tentatively, D is TRBD2 (6 bases). The CDR3 is 16 amino acids. V lost 4 bases and J lost 0, with 10 bases in between. Germline values: CDR1 SNHLY, CDR2 FYNNEI. The CDR3: CASSVSSGSGANVLTF. The CDR3 nucleotides are TGTGCCAGCAGTGTGAGTAGCGGCTCTGGGGCCAACGTCCTGACTTTC.

This clonotype was seen only once. In DNA form, the CDR3 reads TGTGCCAGCAGTGGTACAGTCCCGTCCAATCAGCCCCAGCATTTT. Translating it yields CASSGTVPSNQPQHF. The chain links TRBV2 to TRBJ1-5; D unclear. The CDR3 totals 15 residues. Germline values: CDR1 SNHLY, CDR2 FYNNEI. V was trimmed by 4 bases and J by 3 bases, leaving 13 bases between them.

The gene calls are TRBV10-3 and TRBJ1-1; TRBD1 is a possible D gene (6 bases). V was shortened by 11 bases and J by 4 bases, with 32 bases between the two germline ends. Germline V CDR1 and CDR2: ENHRY, SYGVKD. The CDR3 runs to 18 residues. CDR3 sequence (DNA): TGTGCCGAAAAGGGGGAAGCTAAGGATAACTATGGAGTCACTGAAGCTTTCTTT. Encoded protein: CAEKGEAKDNYGVTEAFF.

V gene TRBV20-1 combines with J gene TRBJ2-5, with TRBD2 identical over 7 bases. There are 10 residues in the CDR3. Germline assignment: CDR1 DFQATT and CDR2 SNEGSKA (reference sequence). The CDR3, as DNA: TGCATTGGGGGGGAAGAGACCCAGTACTTC. Translation gives CIGGEETQYF.

This sequence joins TRBV20-1 and TRBJ2-3; perhaps TRBD2 as D (6 bases). Germline CDR1 reads DFQATT; CDR2 reads SNEGSKA (reference sequence). Trimming removed 3 bases from V and 5 bases from J, with 18 bases in between. The CDR3 runs 15 residues. The CDR3 loop reads CSARVLGLARDTQYF. In DNA form, the CDR3 reads TGCAGTGCTAGGGTCTTGGGGCTAGCGCGAGATACGCAGTATTTT.

This chain links TRBV7-9 with TRBJ1-1; a weak D match, TRBD1 (5 bases). Germline CDR1 reads SEHNR; CDR2 reads FQNEAQ (reference sequence). CDR3 size: 13 residues. V lost 2 bases to trimming and J lost 8 bases, with 12 bases between them. As DNA, the CDR3 is TGTGCCAGCAGCTTATCTTCAGGGCTGGAAGCTTTCTTT. It specifies CASSLSSGLEAFF.

V and J are TRBV5-4 and TRBJ2-5, with a tentative D call TRBD1 (5 bases). Germline V gene sequence: CDR1 SGHNT, CDR2 YYREEE (reference sequence). The CDR3 spans 14 residues. The germline V and J ends were trimmed by 4 bases and 9 bases, with 19 bases remaining between them. The DNA of the CDR3 is TGTGCCAGCAGCCCTGACAAGGGGTCCGCGGCCCAGTACTTC. Translated, it gives CASSPDKGSAAQYF. Supplemented by reference TRBV5-4 and TRBJ2-5, the full variable domain reads ETGVTQSPTHLIKTRGQQVTLRCSSQSGHNTVSWYQQALGQGPQFIFQYYREEENGRGNFPPRFSGLQFPNYSSELNVNALELDDSALYLCASSPDKGSAAQYFGPGTRLLVL.

The rearrangement links TRBV4-1 to TRBJ2-7; TRBD2 matches at 13 bases. CDR1 is MGHRA and CDR2 is YSYEKL in the germline V gene. This CDR3 has 16 amino acids. After removal of 0 bases from V and 1 base from J, the junction contained 0 bases not matched to a gene. CDR3 DNA: TGCGCCAGCAGCCAAGAGGGACTAGCGGGATCCTACGAGCAGTACTTC. This codes for CASSQEGLAGSYEQYF.

This sequence joins TRBV3-1 and TRBJ1-3; 7 nucleotides agree with TRBD1. Germline lookup yields CDR1 LGHDT and CDR2 YNNKEL (reference sequence). This CDR3 is built from 18 residues. The V and J ends lost 3 bases and 0 bases, in that order; junction bases with no gene match: 11. The CDR3 bases are TGTGCCAGCAGCCAGATCCGGACAGGAACCCTCTCTGGAAACACCATATATTTT. Protein product: CASSQIRTGTLSGNTIYF. The entire variable domain, with the rest obtained from reference TRBV3-1 and TRBJ1-3, is as follows: DTAVSQTPKYLVTQMGNDKSIKCEQNLGHDTMYWYKQDSKKFLKIMFSYNNKELIINETVPNRFSPKSPDKAHLNLHINSLELGDSAVYFCASSQIRTGTLSGNTIYFGEGSWLTVV.

This sequence joins TRBV7-8 and TRBJ2-1, with 7 bases aligning to TRBD1. The germline V gene encodes CDR1 SGHVS and CDR2 FQNEAQ. The CDR3 sequence is 16 residues long. Trimming removed 4 bases from V and 6 bases from J; junction bases left unmatched: 12. In DNA, the CDR3 is TGTGCCAGCAGCTCTGCCGGAAGGGGGCACCCCAATGAGCAGTTCTTC. Translation gives CASSSAGRGHPNEQFF.

The J gene is TRBJ1-3, the V gene TRBV7-2; tentative D call: TRBD1 (5 bases). Germline V CDR1 and CDR2: SGHTA, FQGNSA. The CDR3 length is 17 residues. The germline V and J ends were trimmed by 5 bases and 1 base, with 18 bases remaining between them. For the CDR3, the DNA is TGTGCCAGCAGCCCCGTTAAGGGGTCTGGGTCTGGAAACACCATATATTTT. This encodes CASSPVKGSGSGNTIYF.

V is TRBV9 and J is TRBJ2-7; D ambiguous. The CDR3 has 16 amino acids. The germline V gene has CDR1 SGDLS and CDR2 YYNGEE. With 3 bases removed from V and 3 bases from J, the gap between germline ends came to 19 bases. The CDR3 loop reads CASSGSPGRPLYEQYF. DNA of the CDR3: TGTGCCAGCAGCGGTAGCCCCGGCAGGCCGCTCTACGAGCAGTACTTC.

This clonotype was found once. The chain joins TRBV28 to TRBJ1-1, with 9 bases that match TRBD1. The CDR3 spans 13 residues. Germline values: CDR1 MDHEN, CDR2 SYDVKM. The ends lost 5 bases at V and 11 bases at J; junction bases unmatched: 9. The CDR3 DNA reads TGTGCCAGCAGTGGATGGACAGGGGCGACGGCTTTCTTT. Its translation: CASSGWTGATAFF.

The CDR3 DNA reads as TGCAGTGCTGGGGGACTAGCGGGGGGCGGCAAAAACATTCAGTACTTC. Protein sequence: CSAGGLAGGGKNIQYF. J is TRBJ2-4 and V is TRBV20-1; 15 bases line up with TRBD2. Germline-derived CDR1 and CDR2 are DFQATT and SNEGSKA (reference sequence). The length of the CDR3 is 16 residues. The V segment lost 5 bases and the J segment 3 bases; nucleotides outside the gene matches: 5.

The chain combines TRBV29-1 with TRBJ1-1, with D possibly matching TRBD1 (6 bases). The CDR3 contains 11 residues. In germline, CDR1 is SQVTM, CDR2 ANQGSEA. The V gene lost 4 bases and the J gene lost 4 bases, with 7 bases spanning the gap. CDR3: CSVGDITEAFF. The CDR3 nucleotides are TGCAGCGTTGGGGACATCACTGAAGCTTTCTTT. Filled out from reference TRBV29-1 and TRBJ1-1, the complete variable domain reads SAVISQKPSRDICQRGTSLTIQCQVDSQVTMMFWYRQQPGQSLTLIATANQGSEATYESGFVIDKFPISRPNLTFSTLTVSNMSPEDSSIYLCSVGDITEAFFGQGTRLTVV.

This clonotype was found once. J is TRBJ1-2 and V is TRBV4-3; TRBD1 agrees at 8 bases. Trimming at V came to 0 bases and at J to 4 bases, leaving 7 bases not matched to a gene. Germline values: CDR1 LGHNA, CDR2 YSLEER. The CDR3 extends over 16 amino acids. The CDR3 coding sequence is TGCGCCAGCAGCCAAGATCTGACAGGGGCCTCCTATGGCTACACCTTC. Translating gives CASSQDLTGASYGYTF.

The CDR3 here is CASSFENTEAFF. Written as DNA, the CDR3 is TGTGCCAGCAGCTTCGAGAACACTGAAGCTTTCTTT. The chain has TRBV7-3 and TRBJ1-1, with no clear D. The V gene's germline CDR1 is SGHTA and CDR2 FQGTGA. The CDR3 spans 12 residues. Trimming took off 3 bases at V and 1 base at J, with 3 bases between the two ends.

V and J are TRBV9 and TRBJ2-2; D gene ambiguous. The CDR3 contains 14 residues. The V end was cut by 0 bases, the J end by 0 bases, with 3 bases between. Germline CDR1 SGDLS, CDR2 YYNGEE. The CDR3 DNA follows: TGTGCCAGCAGCGTAGTGGCGAACACCGGGGAGCTGTTTTTT. It codes for CASSVVANTGELFF.

The chain has TRBV6-2 or TRBV6-3 and TRBJ2-1; 14 bases agree with TRBD2. Germline V CDR1 and CDR2: MNHEY, SVGEGT. The length of the CDR3 is 16 residues. V shed 6 bases and J 9 bases; nucleotides not matched to a gene: 10. The CDR3 bases are TGTGCCAGCAGACGACTAGCGGGAGGGCCGGGGGGTGAGCAGTTCTTC. The encoded protein is CASRRLAGGPGGEQFF.

The chain recombines TRBV29-1 with TRBJ1-5; the D gene is possibly TRBD1 (5 bases). There are 12 residues in the CDR3. CDR1 SQVTM and CDR2 ANQGSEA come from the germline V gene. V was clipped by 0 bases and J by 7 bases, with 7 bases between them. The CDR3, as DNA: TGCAGCGTTGAAGATCCAGGGCAGCCCCAGCATTTT. It translates to CSVEDPGQPQHF.

The chain couples TRBV11-1 to TRBJ2-1, with 7 nucleotides matching TRBD1. The junction had 8 bases not matched to a gene; V was cut back by 1 base and J by 8 bases. Germline V gene lookup returns CDR1 SGHAT and CDR2 FQDESV (reference sequence). The CDR3 runs to 15 residues. The CDR3: CASSLVTTGTYEQFF. In DNA, the CDR3 is TGTGCCAGCAGCTTAGTTACGACAGGGACCTATGAGCAGTTCTTC.